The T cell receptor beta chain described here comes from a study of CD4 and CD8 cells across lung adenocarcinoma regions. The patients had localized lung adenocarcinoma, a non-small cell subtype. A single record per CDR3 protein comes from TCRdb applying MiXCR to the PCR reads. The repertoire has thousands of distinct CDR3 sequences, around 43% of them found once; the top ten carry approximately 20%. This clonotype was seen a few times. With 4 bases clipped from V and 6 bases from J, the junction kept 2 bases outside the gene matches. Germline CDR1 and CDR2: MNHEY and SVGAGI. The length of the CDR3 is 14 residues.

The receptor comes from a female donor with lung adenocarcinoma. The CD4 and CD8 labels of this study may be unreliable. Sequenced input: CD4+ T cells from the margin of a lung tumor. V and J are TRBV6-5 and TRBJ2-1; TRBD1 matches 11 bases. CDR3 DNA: TGTGCCAGCAGTTCCGGGACAGGGGGCAATGAGCAGTTCTTC. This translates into CASSSGTGGNEQFF.